This TCR beta chain was captured in a study of blood T cell repertoires in COVID-19. The overall study: Samples came from the United States, Italy and Spain, spanning acute and convalescent COVID-19. T cells, B-cell-depleted T cells, or PBMCs provided the cDNA or gDNA that served as material.

Methods used by the authors: Amplification of reference gene primers provided the estimated nucleated cell counts. Clones were sequenced by immunoSEQ multiplex PCR, and TCRdb holds only the in-frame ones, with some missing. D and trimming were read from the DNA, whereas the V and J calls and clone size are those reported in that table. The data contain just over 250,000 clones, around 87% of them seen just once; the ten biggest clones take up about 2.5%. From germline, CDR1 is SGHDN and CDR2 FVKESK. The CDR3 runs to 13 residues. V dropped 5 bases and J dropped 2; count of bases not matched to a gene: 2.

Sequenced input: peripheral blood. V usage is TRBV14 and J usage is TRBJ1-2; 7 positions agree with TRBD1. This TCR was recovered from a woman aged 45-60 years with acute or convalescent COVID-19. In DNA form, the CDR3 reads TGTGCCAGCAGCAAGACAGGGAACTATGGCTACACCTTC. Its protein is CASSKTGNYGYTF.